What follows are 4 T cell receptor beta chains derived from one specimen sequenced in a study of beta chain features in type 1 diabetes. Every bit of the isolated RNA underwent reverse transcription, so sequencing read expressed TCRB transcripts. TCRdb keeps only in-frame clones here, not all; method: immunoSEQ multiplex PCR. The table lists some 100,000 clones, 40% of them singletons. Sequences were obtained from stem cell memory CD4+ T cells from blood. The source is a woman aged 18-29 years in good health.

The rearrangement links TRBV18 to TRBJ2-7; D is possibly TRBD1 (6 bases). The CDR3 length is 15 residues. V was pared by 1 base and J by 3 bases, with 13 bases between. Germline-derived CDR1 and CDR2 are KGHSH and LQKENI. The CDR3 nucleotides read TGTGCCAGCTCACCACAACCAGGGGATTTCTACGAGCAGTACTTC. Translating gives CASSPQPGDFYEQYF.

This clone was seen a few times. DNA for the CDR3: TGTGCCAGCAGCCCAGGGGGCAAAGGGAATCAGCCCCAGCATTTT. The encoded protein is CASSPGGKGNQPQHF. The chain has TRBV7-9 and TRBJ1-5; 8 bases are a match to TRBD1. V lost 5 bases to trimming and J lost 4 bases; unmatched junction nucleotides: 7. The CDR3 contains 15 residues. Germline CDR1 and CDR2: SEHNR and FQNEAQ (reference sequence).

V gene TRBV5-1 combines with J gene TRBJ2-7; 7 nucleotides match TRBD2. This CDR3 comprises 12 residues. Trimming took 3 bases from V and 4 from J; bases not matched to a gene: 1. Germline CDR1 reads SGHRS; CDR2 reads YFSETQ. DNA for the CDR3: TGCGCCAGCAGCTCGGGACTATACGAGCAGTACTTC. This codes for CASSSGLYEQYF.

This chain joins TRBV30 and TRBJ1-5; 7 nucleotides match TRBD1. The length of the CDR3 is 14 residues. The V gene end was trimmed by 2 bases and the J gene end by 4 bases; junction bases not matched to a gene: 5. Germline values: CDR1 GTSNPN, CDR2 SVGIG (reference sequence). The DNA of the CDR3 is TGTGCCTGGAGTACGGGGACAGATAATCAGCCCCAGCATTTT. This gives the protein CAWSTGTDNQPQHF.